Reported below is one T cell receptor (beta chain). Which antigen it targets is not known. The record has no base qualities; no much larger clone is one base away. The data derive from a study of long-term antiretroviral therapy in people with HIV (dated by TCRdb to 2021 to 2024). Background on the whole study: The earliest samples were collected about a decade before the 2015 WHO recommendation for immediate ART, when ART was typically delayed until CD4 counts fell. This retrospective serial study examined whether starting ART and sustained HIV suppression were associated with changes in the composition and diversity of the TRB repertoire in peripheral blood. A total of some 200 cryopreserved PBMC samples came from a few dozen adults with confirmed HIV infection and were collected serially over a mean of about 6 years (range 1-12). About 35% of the 30 participants with HIV were female. No cross-contamination during QIAcube processing was shown when test extractions of a monoclonal T-cell line were performed alongside fewer than 40 polyclonal samples.

Sequencing of the TRB variable region was done with the immunoSEQ hsTCRB v3.0 assay at survey level resolution. TRB sequencing targeted a depth of about 40,000-55,000 T-cell genomes per sample. TRB libraries were pooled and sequenced on an Illumina MiSeq using a v3 150-cycle kit. The study's own analysis went as follows. Repertoire analysis was run in R within a reproducible Nextflow workflow that covered QC, data transformation and analysis. LymphoSeq2, an R package for exploring AIRR-Seq data, was used to implement custom analyses. Several samples that yielded fewer than 5000 total TRB sequences were excluded, so that 150 to 200 HIV repertoires were analyzed. Among the approximately 200 retained HIV repertoires, under 65 were collected before ART initiation and approximately 130 after ART initiation. Repertoires were downsampled to 5000 TRB nucleotide sequences, with summary statistics averaged over 100 downsampling iterations. TRB sequences were retained for analysis only if CDR3 regions of at least seven amino acids were present. Diversity was measured with a Shannon entropy-derived clonality score and the Gini coefficient. In repertoire networks, the top 5000 CDR3 amino acid sequences were linked whenever an edit distance of one separated two sequences. For TRB CDR3 amino acid sequences, antigen specificity groups and MHC restriction were predicted with GLIPH2. To flag known associations with CMV, EBV, HIV or tissue antigens, CDR3 amino acid sequences were compared against VDJdb and McPAS-TCR. Pre-ART, post-ART and control groups were compared with Wilcoxon signed-rank tests and Holm-Bonferroni correction. Here the immuneACCESS table is served through TCRdb, limited to in-frame sequences with V and J called. Missing clones are a known gap in these copies; in checked studies unresolved V genes cover under half, and the rest lacks a known reason. Clonal size and the V and J genes are those of that table, whereas D and trimming came from the DNA. The sample table lists under 12,000 clones, roughly 80% of them with a count of one. The top ten constitute 15% to 20% of the sample.

Participants were included only if at least one PBMC sample before ART initiation and at least two post-ART samples were available. Every participant with HIV received treatment in the United States of America. Before DNA extraction, cryopreserved samples of about 0.95-10 million PBMC were thawed and then washed. At the time of the earliest PBMC sample, participants with HIV were aged between roughly 23 and 60 years. PBMC samples were contributed by each participant from 1-4 timepoints before ART initiation and 2-8 timepoints after ART initiation, with a median of 7 samples. Serial HIV viral load, CD4+ T-cell count, ART history and demographic data were obtained for every participant. Using a Qiagen kit on a QIAcube, genomic DNA was extracted from unsorted PBMC, with samples processed in batches of 12. The paper as a whole reports these results and caveats: Inferences about post-ART repertoire changes were limited because no data were available on ART adherence, viral resistance or therapy changes. Limited PBMC availability meant only the TCR beta chain was sequenced, without alpha chain pairing. At every time point, the repertoire was dominated by expanded TRB clones first identified before ART initiation, although this dominance fluctuated and, in many PLHIV, declined after ART. ART initiation was associated with a significant increase in TRB diversity, but diversity stayed significantly below transplant donor controls even after long-term ART. Because pre-ART samples had limited cell numbers, unsorted PBMC were profiled rather than sorted CD4+ and CD8+ T cells. The samples were dated from about 2004 to 2017, and the ART regimens that were used may be less effective than current ART regimens. Compared with controls, HIV repertoires had narrower CDR3 length ranges, and the network structure pointed to an antigen-experienced repertoire that shifted only slightly toward naive after ART.

The starting material was unsorted PBMCs, obtained at the start of antiretroviral therapy, before treatment. The receptor was derived from a man aged 25-45 years with HIV.

The DNA is TGTGCCAGCAGCCAAGGTAGGCGGGGGACCGCCTACAATGAGCAGTTCTTC. Translated, it gives CASSQGRRGTAYNEQFF. This sequence uses TRBV14 and TRBJ2-1, and 7 junction bases match TRBD2. For this chain, trimming is 1 base at the V end and 2 bases at the J end, and the number of junction bases without a gene match is 8. The germline V gene yields SGHDN for CDR1 and FVKESK for CDR2. CDR3 length: 17 amino acids, cysteine to phenylalanine. Only the CDR3 portion is preserved as DNA: 51 bases, with reading frame beginning at the first base.